This T cell receptor beta chain appears in the sequencing data of a study of identical twins. Study conclusions and caveats: In zero-insertion analyses, partial confounding could arise from invariant MAIT and iNKT cells.

In this sample, this clonotype turned up many times. Antigen unknown. One entry per CDR3 protein results from TCRdb running MiXCR on the 5' RACE reads. The table lists about 660,000 distinct CDR3 sequences, over 8.5% of them singletons. Donors uniformly comprised healthy Caucasians. This CDR3 is built from 14 residues. Trimming took off 6 bases at V and 3 bases at J, with 15 bases between the two ends. The sample also formed part of further work on yellow fever vaccine responses in identical twins.

Sample: PBMCs. This receptor was obtained from a woman between 18 and 29 years old in good health. The chain carries TRBV12-3 or TRBV12-4 and TRBJ2-7; a possible D gene is TRBD1 (7 bases). CDR3 loop: CASSWGQGGYEQYF. The CDR3 DNA is TGTGCCAGCAGCTGGGGGCAGGGGGGCTACGAGCAGTACTTC.